This TCR beta chain was captured by sequencing in a study of blood T cells in healthy people across ages (dated by TCRdb to about 2015). Regarding the study in general: In model experiments, template switching captured about one uniquely barcoded TCR beta cDNA molecule for every two T cells. Using deep sequencing normalized with unique cDNA molecular identifiers, the study measured how TCR beta repertoire diversity changes with age. Donors were grouped into four age groups: young (average approximately 15 years), middle-aged (39), aged (approximately 58) and long-lived (around 80). For two donors (one aged 18 to 30 and one aged 80 or older), the study analyzed two additional independent replicas of 1 million unique cDNA reads from the same blood draw. Overall study outcomes, separate from this receptor: Donor CMV infection status was unknown, potentially confounding age-related changes in expanded clonotypes. Observed TCR beta diversity per million T cells fell roughly linearly with age, and a significant reduction was already apparent by age around 39. Observed TCR beta diversity correlated strongly with the percentage of naive T cells measured by flow cytometry. Because profiling used bulk unsorted PBMCs, naive and antigen-experienced compartments could not be compared conclusively. The long-lived group showed more naive CD4+ T cells, fewer expanded clones and increased TCR diversity than the aged group, suggesting age selection. Estimates of total diversity based on one million sequenced T cells were considered lower bounds and underestimates.

This clonotype was found a few times. The antigen it recognizes is unknown. There are no base qualities to consult, and no much larger clone falls within one base. Library preparation was by 5' RACE. Reads for this sample came from an Illumina HiSeq 2500. A second roughly 6 to 12 cycle PCR used a sample-barcoded 5' primer and a J-beta primer mix. A unique molecular identifier was introduced onto each TCR beta cDNA molecule by a template-switch 5' adaptor carrying 12 random nucleotides. Each sample yielded at least 2.5 million CDR3-containing paired-end reads. The Mint cDNA synthesis kit, primed by a TRBC-specific oligonucleotide, was used to synthesize first-strand cDNA from all RNA. All cDNA was treated with uracil-DNA glycosylase and then went through a first 18-cycle PCR with the universal primers M1SS and BC2_uni_R. Per the source publication's procedure: For normalization, 1 million high-quality reads were randomly selected from each sample, with every read carrying a distinct molecular identifier. Reads with shared molecular identifiers were discarded instead of being binned into consensus sequences. MiTCR, with a Q25 quality threshold and the strictest error-elimination algorithm, was used for CDR3 identification, clonotype clustering and error correction. A nonparametric unseen species model with Euler transformation was used to estimate lower-bound total TCR beta diversity. TCRdb cleaned the public reads at Q25 with fastp, built clones with MiXCR and kept in-frame beta chains. Merged by CDR3 protein, the rows form single entries marked with the most common genes and DNA. TCRdb's processing, not the authors', yielded these V and J calls. In all, the sample holds about 840,000 distinct CDR3 sequences, and approximately 32% of those were seen once. The ten largest clones add up to roughly 10% of the sample.

Spanning cysteine to phenylalanine, the CDR3 consists of 15 amino acids. Only the CDR3 part of the read is kept: 45 bases, read in frame from the first base. CDR1 and CDR2 are drawn from the germline V gene: MNHNS, SASEGT. V sheds 4 bases and J sheds 0 bases, leaving 12 bases between their ends. The donors were some 39 Caucasian individuals from Russia, aged about 6 to 95 years, who were systemically healthy. Around 10 milliliters of peripheral blood were drawn from each donor into EDTA-treated Vacutainer tubes. Ficoll-Paque density-gradient centrifugation was used to isolate PBMCs, with at least 6.5 million obtained per sample. Trizol reagent was used to extract total RNA from the PBMCs, yielding at least 6 micrograms per sample. For every donor, an aliquot of PBMCs went through flow cytometry to measure the percentages of naive CD45RAhigh/CD27high T cells. The same data also went into a second study, on T cells of mothers and their children. That second report states: Nine systemically healthy Caucasian individuals, comprising three mothers and their six children, were included as donors. cDNA synthesis consumed the entire amount of extracted RNA, loaded at 1.5 ug RNA in each 15 ul reaction. In the second PCR, sample barcodes and 2-4 random nucleotides were introduced via the M1S primer. Each mother yielded over 9 million TCR beta CDR3 reads and each child a few million reads. Thymic selection similarly shapes TCR recombination output in related and unrelated pairs, with minor effect from inherited differences. Normalized repertoire overlap was always found to be slightly, but never significantly, higher in related mother-child pairs than in unrelated mother-child pairs. No persistent microchimeric T cell clones were found, with a detection sensitivity of approximately 95 clones per million clonotypes. In the study, deep NGS was used to compare the TCR beta repertoires of mothers and children, and features distinguishing related mother-child pairs from unrelated individuals were sought. On average, the children were approximately 11 +/- 4 years old, while the mothers were around 42 +/- 4 years old. Libraries were sequenced on Illumina HiSeq 2000 with 100+100 nt paired-end reads after adapter ligation with NEBNext reagents. To prevent cross-contamination, the mother and child libraries were prepared a month apart and were sequenced in separate runs. For each donor, between about 450,000 and 2,300,000 distinct TCR beta clonotypes were identified. Naive TCR beta clonotypes were estimated from low-frequency clonotypes matched to each donor's FACS-determined naive share, without sorting.

The V and J genes are TRBV6-1 and TRBJ1-1; the D gene is perhaps TRBD1, from 5 matching bases. This clonotype was obtained from a woman between 35 and 50 years old in good health. The sequenced sample consisted of blood. The nucleotide sequence is given as TGTGCCAGCAGTGTCATGGGGGAAATGAACACTGAAGCTTTCTTT. The resulting protein is CASSVMGEMNTEAFF.